What follows describes a single T cell receptor beta chain. Its antigen remains unknown. This record comes from a study of T cells in localized non-small cell lung cancer. Study-level points and caveats: Uninvolved adjacent lung had higher T cell clonality than tumor and all other tissues. Across samples, adjacent lung featured a median around 60 of the top 100 tumor clones.

CDR1 and CDR2 from the germline V gene are SGHTA and FQGNSA. Trimming removed 6 bases from V and 5 bases from J, with 19 bases in between. The CDR3 has 16 amino acids. This table comes from immunoSEQ multiplex PCR, and its TCRdb copy is limited to in-frame clones, with some not included. The sample shows around 31,000 clones, approximately 94% of them seen only once. The clonotype originates from a woman aged 40-69 years with stage I lung adenocarcinoma. The material sequenced was peripheral blood, taken before any cancer treatment. V and J are TRBV7-2 and TRBJ2-2, with D maybe TRBD1 (7 bases). DNA of the CDR3: TGTGCCAGCAGGTCCGGGGGACAGAGGAGGACCGGGGAGCTGTTTTTT. Protein: CASRSGGQRRTGELFF. Drawing the rest from reference TRBV7-2 and TRBJ2-2, the complete variable domain is GAGVSQSPSNKVTEKGKDVELRCDPISGHTALYWYRQSLGQGLEFLIYFQGNSAPDKSGLPSDRFSAERTGGSVSTLTIQRTQQEDSAVYLCASRSGGQRRTGELFFGEGSRLTVL.